The 18 T cell receptor beta chains below all came from one sample that was sequenced in a study of TIL therapy for anti-PD-1-resistant metastatic lung cancer. Time point reported: pre-treatment sample, taken before nivolumab and TIL therapy. This was the immunoSEQ v3 assay. Sequencing was performed with immunoSEQ multiplex PCR; in TCRdb, only in-frame clones are kept and a portion is missing. Of tens of thousands of clones in the sample, less than 75% were seen once. The material was blood, obtained at baseline. All receptors come from a person between 25 and 79 years old with non-small cell lung cancer.

The genes are TRBV7-2 and TRBJ1-1; D is unresolved. With 5 bases removed from V and 13 bases from J, the gap between germline ends came to 29 bases. Germline-derived CDR1 and CDR2 are SGHTA and FQGNSA. The CDR3 has 16 amino acids. CDR3 bases: TGTGCCAGCAGCACCAGTCTGAGGGCCGGGCTAAATTCGGGTTTCTTT. Translating gives CASSTSLRAGLNSGFF.

This sequence joins TRBV28 and TRBJ2-2; TRBD1 matches at 7 bases. J gave up 2 bases and V 8 bases, and 8 bases lay outside the gene matches. Germline V gene sequence: CDR1 MDHEN, CDR2 SYDVKM. This CDR3 region has 15 residues. CDR3 nucleotides: TGTGCCAGCCAACGGGACAGCCTAAACACCGGGGAGCTGTTTTTT. Protein sequence: CASQRDSLNTGELFF.

The CDR3 coding sequence is TGTGCCAGCAGGGTCGGAGATACGCAGTATTTT. This sequence encodes CASRVGDTQYF. The gene calls are TRBV6-6 and TRBJ2-3, with D unresolved. The CDR3 sequence is 11 residues long. Germline-derived CDR1 and CDR2 are MNHNY and SVGAGI (reference sequence). The V end lost 6 bases, the J end lost 5 bases, and 6 bases lay between the germline ends.

The V call is TRBV28, the J call TRBJ1-3; TRBD1 is a possible D gene (5 bases). Between the trimmed V and J ends, which lost 5 bases and 1 base, there was a span of 9 bases. The CDR3 is 14 residues long. Germline V gene data show CDR1 as MDHEN and CDR2 as SYDVKM. In DNA, the CDR3 is TGTGCCAGCAGTGGGGCGTATTCTGGAAACACCATATATTTT. Its protein product is CASSGAYSGNTIYF.

V is TRBV9 and J is TRBJ2-1; 8 bases are shared with TRBD2. CDR1 and CDR2 from the germline V gene are SGDLS and YYNGEE. CDR3 size: 16 residues. Losses at the gene ends were 2 bases for V and 8 bases for J; bases not matched to a gene: 12. CDR3 protein: CASSVGIAGIVDEQFF. As DNA, the CDR3 is TGTGCCAGCAGCGTTGGGATAGCGGGAATAGTCGATGAGCAGTTCTTC.

The CDR3 nucleotides are TGTGCCAGCAGTTCCCTCCACAGGGCACCCTACAATGAGCAGTTCTTC. It translates to CASSSLHRAPYNEQFF. The chain carries TRBV28 and TRBJ2-1; D perhaps matches TRBD1 (6 bases). The CDR3 sequence is 16 residues long. Germline CDR1 is MDHEN and CDR2 is SYDVKM. Deletions cut 4 bases from V and 2 bases from J, with 15 bases between.

V is TRBV2 and J is TRBJ2-1, with D uncertain. Germline values: CDR1 SNHLY, CDR2 FYNNEI. This CDR3 region has 11 residues. V was clipped by 4 bases and J by 4 bases, with 2 bases between them. This CDR3 reads CASSGYNEQFF. In nucleotides, the CDR3 is TGTGCCAGCAGTGGTTACAATGAGCAGTTCTTC.

V usage is TRBV7-9 and J usage is TRBJ1-6; 7 bases map to TRBD1. The CDR3 loop spans 16 amino acids. The V and J ends lost 4 bases and 8 bases, in that order; junction bases with no gene match: 11. Germline CDR1 and CDR2: SEHNR and FQNEAQ (reference sequence). DNA for the CDR3: TGTGCCAGCAGCTCCCAGGGGGGGTTCGTTGATTCACCCCTCCACTTT. This encodes CASSSQGGFVDSPLHF.

This clone was observed a single time. The chain carries TRBV5-1 and TRBJ2-2, with D uncertain. Between the trimmed V and J ends, which lost 6 bases and 7 bases, there was a span of 16 bases. CDR3 size: 14 residues. Germline-derived CDR1 and CDR2 are SGHRS and YFSETQ. The CDR3 spells CASTQAGSGGELFF. CDR3 nucleotide sequence: TGCGCCAGCACGCAGGCTGGGTCCGGCGGGGAGCTGTTTTTT.

The V and J genes are TRBV9 and TRBJ2-5; D possibly matches TRBD1 or TRBD2 (5 bases each). The CDR3 has 17 residues. Per the germline V gene, CDR1 is SGDLS and CDR2 is YYNGEE. The ends were cut back, 3 bases at V and 5 bases at J, with 23 bases in the middle. The CDR3 protein is CASSARTLQDPGETQYF. CDR3 DNA: TGTGCCAGCAGCGCCAGAACCTTACAGGACCCGGGGGAGACCCAGTACTTC.

The V call is TRBV15, the J call TRBJ1-3; D is ambiguous. CDR3 size: 14 residues. Trimming shortened V by 8 bases and J by 4 bases, and 15 bases separated the two germline ends. The V gene's germline CDR1 is LNHNV and CDR2 YYDKDF (reference sequence). CDR3 coding DNA: TGTGCCACCGAGGGATTCGGGTCCGGAAACACCATATATTTT. Translated: CATEGFGSGNTIYF.

This chain connects TRBV5-8 to TRBJ2-5; maybe TRBD2 (7 bases). With 1 base removed from V and 5 bases from J, the gap between germline ends came to 15 bases. CDR1 is SGHTS and CDR2 is YDEGEE in the germline V gene. The CDR3 is 15 amino acids. The CDR3 DNA is TGTGCCAGCAGCTTGTTCGTGGGGGGGCTGGAGACCCAGTACTTC. Amino acids: CASSLFVGGLETQYF.

V is TRBV2 and J is TRBJ1-6, with D possibly TRBD1 on 5 matching bases. The V and J ends lost 5 bases and 8 bases respectively, with 13 bases between them. The CDR3 loop spans 14 amino acids. The germline CDR1 and CDR2 sequences are SNHLY and FYNNEI. In DNA, the CDR3 is TGTGCCAGCAGTCCAGGGAGTGGGGATTCACCCCTCCACTTT. It translates to CASSPGSGDSPLHF. The full variable domain, completed using reference TRBV2 and TRBJ1-6, is EPEVTQTPSHQVTQMGQEVILRCVPISNHLYFYWYRQILGQKVEFLVSFYNNEISEKSEIFDDQFSVERPDGSNFTLKIRSTKLEDSAMYFCASSPGSGDSPLHFGNGTRLTVT.

The CDR3 DNA follows: TGTGCCAGCAGCCCCGAGACAGGGATCCAAGAGACCCAGTACTTC. It yields the protein CASSPETGIQETQYF. The V call is TRBV4-2, the J call TRBJ2-5; TRBD1 matches at 7 bases. The CDR3 loop spans 15 amino acids. Germline V gene data show CDR1 as LGHNA and CDR2 as YNFKEQ. Trimming took 4 bases from V and 1 from J; bases not matched to a gene: 6.

Points on this clone: Being one base from a much bigger clone, this may be a read error. The CDR3, as DNA: TGTGCCAGCAGTTCGAACACTGAAGCTTTCTTT. Amino acid sequence: CASSSNTEAFF. This chain links TRBV6-5 with TRBJ1-1; D is unclear. Germline CDR1 reads MNHEY; CDR2 reads SVGAGI. The CDR3 extends over 11 amino acids. The germline V and J ends were trimmed by 4 bases and 1 base, with 1 base remaining between them.

The chain has TRBV11-3 and TRBJ2-3; no firm D call. The ends were cut back, 1 base at V and 2 bases at J, with 4 bases in the middle. Germline CDR1 is SGHNT and CDR2 is YENEEA. CDR3 length: 13 residues. The CDR3 sequence is CASSLGLTDTQYF. DNA for the CDR3: TGTGCCAGCAGCTTAGGGCTCACAGATACGCAGTATTTT.

The chain joins TRBV7-2 to TRBJ2-1; 11 bases align to TRBD2. The germline gives CDR1 SGHTA, CDR2 FQGNSA. Germline trimming cut 4 bases from V and 6 bases from J; bases unmatched to any gene: 8. This CDR3 has 16 amino acids. The CDR3 region has the DNA TGTGCCAGCAGCTCTAGCGGGGGGACCGTTCTCAATGAGCAGTTCTTC. It specifies CASSSSGGTVLNEQFF.

V usage is TRBV6-5 and J usage is TRBJ1-5; unclear D gene. Germline V CDR1 and CDR2: MNHEY, SVGAGI. With 5 bases removed from V and 7 bases from J, the gap between germline ends came to 3 bases. The CDR3 is 10 amino acids. The CDR3 sequence is CASSVQPQHF. The CDR3 bases are TGTGCCAGCAGTGTCCAGCCCCAGCATTTT.